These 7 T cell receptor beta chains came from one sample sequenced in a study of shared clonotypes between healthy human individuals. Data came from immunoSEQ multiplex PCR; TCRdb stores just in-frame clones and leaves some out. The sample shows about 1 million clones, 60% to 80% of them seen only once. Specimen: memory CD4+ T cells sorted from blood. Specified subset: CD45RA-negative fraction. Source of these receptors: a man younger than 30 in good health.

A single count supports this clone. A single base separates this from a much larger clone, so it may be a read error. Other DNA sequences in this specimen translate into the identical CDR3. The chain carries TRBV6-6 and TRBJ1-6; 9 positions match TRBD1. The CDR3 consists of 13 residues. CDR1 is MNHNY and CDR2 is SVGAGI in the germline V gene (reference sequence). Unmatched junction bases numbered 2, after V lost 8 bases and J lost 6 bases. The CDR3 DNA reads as TGTGCCAGCGGGACAGGGTCTAATTCACCCCTCCACTTT. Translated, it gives CASGTGSNSPLHF.

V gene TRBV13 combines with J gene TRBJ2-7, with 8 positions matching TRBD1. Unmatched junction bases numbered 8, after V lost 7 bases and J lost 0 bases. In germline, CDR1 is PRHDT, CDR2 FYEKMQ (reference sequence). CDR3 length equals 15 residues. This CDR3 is CASKNRGSLSYEQYF. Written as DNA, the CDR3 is TGTGCCAGCAAAAACAGGGGGAGTCTCTCCTACGAGCAGTACTTC.

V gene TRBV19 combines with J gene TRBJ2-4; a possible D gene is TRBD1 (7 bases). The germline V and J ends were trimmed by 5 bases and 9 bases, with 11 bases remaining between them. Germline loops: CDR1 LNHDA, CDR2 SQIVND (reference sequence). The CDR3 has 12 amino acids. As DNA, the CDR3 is TGTGCCAGTAGTGCCCAGGGGGGCATTCAGTACTTC. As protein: CASSAQGGIQYF.

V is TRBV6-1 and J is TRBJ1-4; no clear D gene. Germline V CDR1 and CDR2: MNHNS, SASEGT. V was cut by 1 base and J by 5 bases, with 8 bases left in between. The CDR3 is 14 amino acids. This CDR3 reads CASSEGGKNEKLFF. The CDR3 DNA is TGTGCCAGCAGTGAAGGTGGGAAGAATGAAAAACTGTTTTTT.

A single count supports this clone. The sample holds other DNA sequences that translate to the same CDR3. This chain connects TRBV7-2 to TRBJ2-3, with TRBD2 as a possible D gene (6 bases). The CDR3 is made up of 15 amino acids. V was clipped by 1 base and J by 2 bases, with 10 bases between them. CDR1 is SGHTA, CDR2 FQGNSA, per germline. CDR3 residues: CASSLGLVSTDTQYF. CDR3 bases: TGTGCCAGCAGCTTAGGACTAGTCTCCACAGATACGCAGTATTTT.

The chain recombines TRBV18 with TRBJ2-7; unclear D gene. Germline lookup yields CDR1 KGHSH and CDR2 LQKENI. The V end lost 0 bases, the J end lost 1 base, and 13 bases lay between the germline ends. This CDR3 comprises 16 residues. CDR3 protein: CASSPPAGLGSYEQYF. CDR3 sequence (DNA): TGTGCCAGCTCACCACCTGCTGGGTTGGGGTCCTACGAGCAGTACTTC.

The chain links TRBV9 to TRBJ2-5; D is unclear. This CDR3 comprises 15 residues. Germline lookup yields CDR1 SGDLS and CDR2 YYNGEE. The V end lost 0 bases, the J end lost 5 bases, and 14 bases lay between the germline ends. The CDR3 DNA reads TGTGCCAGCAGCGTAGGAATTAGTGATTGGGAGACCCAGTACTTC. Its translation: CASSVGISDWETQYF.